In its sample, the clone carrying this T cell receptor (beta chain) was seen a few times. Antigen unknown. This record belongs to a study of T-cell memory formation after mild COVID-19. The wider study: TCR clusters showed largely donor specificity.

Study-level findings and limits: CM and EM subsets held most contracting CD4+ clones; EMRA held CD8+ ones. While clones contracting from day 15 to 85 were balanced between CD4 and CD8, later expanders leaned CD4+. Unconfirmed was the SARS-CoV-2 specificity of second-wave clones that peaked on day 37.

Each CDR3 protein gets one entry after TCRdb re-called the 5' RACE reads with MiXCR. Seen here are roughly 100,000 distinct CDR3 sequences, over 15% observed once, and the top ten hold over 25%. The source is an adult woman who had mild COVID-19 (a few samples of this study predate the infection). Cell type and time point are not known. The sequenced sample consisted of PBMCs or a T cell subset sorted from them (not recorded which).

The CDR3 DNA is TGTGCCAGCAGATCGCTTGCGGCTAGCGACTCAGATACGCAGTATTTT. Translated, it gives CASRSLAASDSDTQYF. The chain links TRBV12-3 or TRBV12-4 to TRBJ2-3, with D perhaps matching TRBD2 (6 bases). The V and J ends lost 6 bases and 4 bases respectively, with 20 bases between them. CDR3 length: 16 residues.